This passage covers 9 T cell receptor beta chains from one sample sequenced in a study of graft-versus-host responses after intestinal transplantation. Antigens for these TCRs are unknown. Data came from immunoSEQ multiplex PCR; TCRdb stores just in-frame clones and leaves some out. The table lists about 51,000 clones, approximately 96% of them singletons. The input for sequencing was unstimulated CD8+ T cells sorted from spleen or lymph node cells, taken before transplant. These receptors all stem from a human donor who was the organ donor for an intestinal transplant.

The chain uses TRBV9 and TRBJ1-5; D possibly corresponds to TRBD1 (5 bases). CDR1 and CDR2 from the germline V gene are SGDLS and YYNGEE. V was trimmed by 4 bases and J by 5 bases, leaving 13 bases between them. This CDR3 comprises 14 residues. CDR3 residues: CASSTHWGDQPQHF. In nucleotides, the CDR3 is TGTGCCAGCAGCACGCACTGGGGGGATCAGCCCCAGCATTTT.

This chain joins TRBV10-2 and TRBJ2-7; 10 nucleotides match TRBD2. J gave up 6 bases and V 6 bases, and 8 bases lay outside the gene matches. Germline V gene data show CDR1 as WSHSY and CDR2 as SAAADI. The CDR3 covers 14 residues. In DNA, the CDR3 is TGCGCCAGCAGGACAGCGGGGGGGCCGGGCGAGCAGTACTTC. Translating gives CASRTAGGPGEQYF.

This chain joins TRBV7-9 and TRBJ1-4; no reliable D call. CDR3 length: 13 residues. Germline-derived CDR1 and CDR2 are SEHNR and FQNEAQ (reference sequence). Trimming stripped 6 bases from V and 12 bases from J, with 17 bases between. CDR3 region: CASSQTIQRELFF. CDR3 nucleotides: TGTGCCAGCAGTCAAACCATTCAGCGGGAACTGTTTTTT.

This clone appeared once. The V call is TRBV7-8, the J call TRBJ2-7; D gene unclear. Deletions cut 3 bases from V and 0 bases from J, with 0 bases between. This CDR3 is built from 11 residues. CDR1 is SGHVS, CDR2 FQNEAQ, per germline. CDR3 region: CASSFSYEQYF. The CDR3 nucleotides read TGTGCCAGCAGCTTCTCCTACGAGCAGTACTTC.

The chain has TRBV11-2 and TRBJ2-3, with 9 nucleotides matching TRBD2. CDR1 is SGHAT, CDR2 FQNNGV, per germline. V shed 3 bases, J shed 5 bases, and the junction held 12 bases outside the gene matches. The CDR3 has 17 residues. The CDR3 protein is CASSFAGGPIYIDTQYF. CDR3 sequence (DNA): TGTGCCAGCAGCTTCGCGGGGGGGCCAATTTATATAGATACGCAGTATTTT. Combining the CDR3 with reference TRBV11-2 and TRBJ2-3 gives the whole variable domain EAGVAQSPRYKIIEKRQSVAFWCNPISGHATLYWYQQILGQGPKLLIQFQNNGVVDDSQLPKDRFSAERLKGVDSTLKIQPAKLEDSAVYLCASSFAGGPIYIDTQYFGPGTRLTVL.

The CDR3 DNA follows: TGTGCCAGTAGTATTTGGGGGGAGTTTGGAGAGACCCAGTACTTC. It specifies CASSIWGEFGETQYF. The V gene is TRBV19, the J gene TRBJ2-5; tentatively, D is TRBD2 (6 bases). Germline lookup yields CDR1 LNHDA and CDR2 SQIVND (reference sequence). V dropped 3 bases and J dropped 4 bases, with 15 bases sitting between them. The CDR3 covers 15 residues.

This clone was seen a single time. V is TRBV29-1 and J is TRBJ2-3; 7 positions agree with TRBD2. After removal of 4 bases from V and 2 bases from J, the junction contained 24 bases not matched to a gene. Per the germline V gene, CDR1 is SQVTM and CDR2 is ANQGSEA. The CDR3 extends over 20 amino acids. The CDR3 reads CSVVWFLVGASGDNTDTQYF. In nucleotides, the CDR3 is TGCAGCGTTGTCTGGTTCCTGGTGGGAGCTAGCGGCGATAACACAGATACGCAGTATTTT.

The rearrangement uses TRBV4-2 and TRBJ2-1; 8 bases match TRBD2. The V gene end was trimmed by 0 bases and the J gene end by 6 bases; junction bases not matched to a gene: 7. The germline CDR1 and CDR2 sequences are LGHNA and YNFKEQ. The CDR3 has 16 residues. The CDR3: CASSQDLTGGINEQFF. In DNA form, the CDR3 reads TGTGCCAGCAGCCAAGATCTGACGGGGGGGATCAATGAGCAGTTCTTC.

In its sample, this clone was seen once. The chain uses TRBV5-6 and TRBJ2-1; D is ambiguous. Germline CDR1 SGHDT, CDR2 YYEEEE. With 0 bases removed from V and 4 bases from J, the gap between germline ends came to 5 bases. The CDR3 length is 13 residues. The CDR3 protein is CASSLALYNEQFF. For the CDR3, the DNA is TGTGCCAGCAGCTTGGCCTTGTACAATGAGCAGTTCTTC.